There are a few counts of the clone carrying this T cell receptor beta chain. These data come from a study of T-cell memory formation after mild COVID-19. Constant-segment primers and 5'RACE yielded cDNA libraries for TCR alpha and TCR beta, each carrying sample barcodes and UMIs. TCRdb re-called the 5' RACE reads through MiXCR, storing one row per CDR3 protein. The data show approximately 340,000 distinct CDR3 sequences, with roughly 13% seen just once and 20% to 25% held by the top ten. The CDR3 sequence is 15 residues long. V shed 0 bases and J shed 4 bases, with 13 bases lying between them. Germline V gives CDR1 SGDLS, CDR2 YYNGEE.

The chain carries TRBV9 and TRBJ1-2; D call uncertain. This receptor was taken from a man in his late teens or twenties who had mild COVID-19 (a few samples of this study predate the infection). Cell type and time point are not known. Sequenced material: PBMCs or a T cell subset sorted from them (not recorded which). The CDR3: CASSVAPSTPYGYTF. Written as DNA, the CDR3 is TGTGCCAGCAGCGTAGCCCCGTCTACTCCCTATGGCTACACCTTC. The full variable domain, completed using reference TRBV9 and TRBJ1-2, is DSGVTQTPKHLITATGQRVTLRCSPRSGDLSVYWYQQSLDQGLQFLIQYYNGEERAKGNILERFSAQQFPDLHSELNLSSLELGDSALYFCASSVAPSTPYGYTFGSGTRLTVV.